The 21 T cell receptor beta chains given below trace back to one sample, sequenced in a study of blood T cell repertoires in COVID-19. The data were produced by immunoSEQ multiplex PCR, yet TCRdb's version contains in-frame clones alone and is incomplete. The data show approximately 110,000 clones, about 91% seen once. Sequences were obtained from peripheral blood. These receptors were obtained from a woman in her 50s with active or convalescent COVID-19.

The chain couples TRBV30 to TRBJ1-1; D remains ambiguous. Germline V gives CDR1 GTSNPN, CDR2 SVGIG (reference sequence). CDR3 length equals 13 residues. V was trimmed by 2 bases and J by 2 bases, leaving 9 bases between them. The DNA of the CDR3 is TGTGCCTGGAGTCGGGTCTTAAACACTGAAGCTTTCTTT. Translating it yields CAWSRVLNTEAFF.

The chain is built from TRBV19 and TRBJ1-6; a weak D match, TRBD1 (5 bases). Trimming shortened V by 6 bases and J by 3 bases, and 9 bases separated the two germline ends. The CDR3 is made up of 14 amino acids. CDR1 LNHDA and CDR2 SQIVND come from the germline V gene (reference sequence). Written as DNA, the CDR3 is TGTGCCAGTAGCCGGACAAACTATAATTCACCCCTCCACTTT. Translation: CASSRTNYNSPLHF.

The chain employs TRBV4-1 and TRBJ2-3; 7 bases fit TRBD1. The CDR3 runs to 13 residues. Germline V gene data show CDR1 as MGHRA and CDR2 as YSYEKL. Germline trimming cut 2 bases from V and 6 bases from J; bases unmatched to any gene: 2. The CDR3 reads CASSQKQGDTQYF. CDR3 nucleotide sequence: TGCGCCAGCAGCCAAAAACAGGGGGATACGCAGTATTTT.

The rearrangement uses TRBV4-2 and TRBJ1-5; D gene uncertain. Trimming left V 0 bases short and J 6 bases short, with 9 bases between. CDR1 and CDR2 (germline): LGHNA, YNFKEQ. The CDR3 runs 14 residues. The CDR3 bases are TGTGCCAGCAGCCAAGAATCTGGGAGTCAGCCCCAGCATTTT. Translating it yields CASSQESGSQPQHF.

The gene calls are TRBV7-6 and TRBJ1-5; D perhaps matches TRBD1 (5 bases). CDR1 is SGHVS and CDR2 is FNYEAQ in the germline V gene. Trimming stripped 1 base from V and 6 bases from J, with 7 bases between. The CDR3 length is 13 residues. The CDR3 DNA sequence: TGTGCCAGCAGCTTAGTGGACACTCAGCCCCAGCATTTT. Its translation: CASSLVDTQPQHF.

The chain combines TRBV7-6 with TRBJ1-1; no clear D. CDR3 length: 16 residues. V lost 6 bases to trimming and J lost 7 bases, with 24 bases between them. Germline assignment: CDR1 SGHVS and CDR2 FNYEAQ. CDR3 nucleotide sequence: TGTGCCAGCAGTTCCGCTTACGGTAAGGGCCGGGGTGAAGCTTTCTTT. Translation: CASSSAYGKGRGEAFF.

The chain is built from TRBV9 and TRBJ2-3, with D perhaps matching TRBD2 (6 bases). Germline V gene sequence: CDR1 SGDLS, CDR2 YYNGEE. The CDR3 covers 15 residues. V was cut by 5 bases and J by 4 bases, with 17 bases left in between. CDR3 region: CASSGTPGSADTQYF. DNA of the CDR3: TGTGCCAGCAGTGGGACTCCCGGGAGCGCAGATACGCAGTATTTT.

This chain connects TRBV6-5 to TRBJ2-5; no clear D. CDR3 size: 13 residues. Germline CDR1 MNHEY, CDR2 SVGAGI. With 7 bases removed from V and 2 bases from J, the gap between germline ends came to 11 bases. The CDR3 nucleotides are TGTGCCAGCACCCCGAGCTCTCAAGAGACCCAGTACTTC. It codes for CASTPSSQETQYF.

The chain combines TRBV5-6 with TRBJ1-2; 7 nucleotides agree with TRBD1. Trimming at V came to 4 bases and at J to 3 bases, leaving 9 bases not matched to a gene. The CDR3 spans 15 residues. The germline CDR1 and CDR2 sequences are SGHDT and YYEEEE. In DNA form, the CDR3 reads TGTGCCAGCAGCGCCCGCCCAGGGACAGACTATGGCTACACCTTC. Translation gives CASSARPGTDYGYTF. Full variable domain (outside the CDR3, taken from reference TRBV5-6 and TRBJ1-2): DAGVTQSPTHLIKTRGQQVTLRCSPKSGHDTVSWYQQALGQGPQFIFQYYEEEERQRGNFPDRFSGHQFPNYSSELNVNALLLGDSALYLCASSARPGTDYGYTFGSGTRLTVV.

The table lists this clone with a few counts. The chain recombines TRBV19 with TRBJ2-3; no clear D gene. The CDR3 contains 17 residues. Looked up from germline, CDR1 is LNHDA and CDR2 is SQIVND (reference sequence). Trimming took 5 bases from V and 0 from J, leaving 18 bases between them. CDR3 region: CASSPLGLSSSTDTQYF. The CDR3 DNA follows: TGTGCCAGTAGTCCCCTTGGGCTATCCTCTAGCACAGATACGCAGTATTTT.

DNA of the CDR3: TGTGCCAGCAGTTTCGGCGGACTAGCGGGAGGCTTAAAGACCCAGTACTTC. It translates to CASSFGGLAGGLKTQYF. This rearrangement joins TRBV6-2 or TRBV6-3 to TRBJ2-5, with 14 nucleotides matching TRBD2. There are 17 residues in the CDR3. CDR1 and CDR2 from the germline V gene are MNHEY and SVGEGT. V shed 4 bases, J shed 6 bases, and the junction held 10 bases outside the gene matches.

J is TRBJ1-4 and V is TRBV18; no reliable D call. V shed 3 bases and J shed 2 bases, with 10 bases lying between them. The CDR3 spans 15 residues. Germline V gives CDR1 KGHSH, CDR2 LQKENI. CDR3 coding DNA: TGTGCCAGCTCACCTCTAAGGGAGACTAATGAAAAACTGTTTTTT. This codes for CASSPLRETNEKLFF.

The chain employs TRBV19 and TRBJ1-5, with unresolved D. The CDR3 contains 16 residues. The germline gives CDR1 LNHDA, CDR2 SQIVND (reference sequence). The V gene lost 7 bases and the J gene lost 6 bases, with 22 bases spanning the gap. DNA of the CDR3: TGTGCCAGTAACCCGAAGATCGGGTACGGTGTTCAGCCCCAGCATTTT. Its translation: CASNPKIGYGVQPQHF.

V is TRBV28 and J is TRBJ2-7, with D uncertain. Germline loops: CDR1 MDHEN, CDR2 SYDVKM. The V end was cut by 9 bases, the J end by 2 bases, with 14 bases between. The CDR3 length is 13 residues. CDR3 sequence reads: CASLAPGTYEQYF. The CDR3 nucleotides read TGTGCCAGTCTCGCCCCAGGTACCTACGAGCAGTACTTC.

The chain uses TRBV7-9 and TRBJ2-5; D may be TRBD2 (5 bases). Germline CDR1 and CDR2: SEHNR and FQNEAQ (reference sequence). The CDR3 sequence is 14 residues long. V lost 5 bases and J lost 5, with 15 bases in between. CDR3 nucleotides: TGTGCCAGCAGCCCGCTTAGGGAGTTTGAGACCCAGTACTTC. Amino acids: CASSPLREFETQYF.

This clone was counted once. The V gene is TRBV9, the J gene TRBJ1-3; D gene uncertain. CDR1 SGDLS and CDR2 YYNGEE come from the germline V gene. CDR3 length: 16 residues. Deletions cut 0 bases from V and 0 bases from J, with 10 bases between. CDR3 residues: CASSVATGNSGNTIYF. The CDR3 DNA reads TGTGCCAGCAGCGTAGCTACGGGAAACTCTGGAAACACCATATATTTT. Based on the CDR3 plus reference TRBV9 and TRBJ1-3, the full variable domain is DSGVTQTPKHLITATGQRVTLRCSPRSGDLSVYWYQQSLDQGLQFLIQYYNGEERAKGNILERFSAQQFPDLHSELNLSSLELGDSALYFCASSVATGNSGNTIYFGEGSWLTVV.

The V gene is TRBV28, the J gene TRBJ1-2, with 8 bases aligning to TRBD1. The CDR3 loop spans 14 amino acids. Germline CDR1 is MDHEN and CDR2 is SYDVKM. V was pared by 2 bases and J by 8 bases, with 7 bases of the junction left unmatched. For the CDR3, the DNA is TGTGCCAGCAGTTTAGCAGGGGGCAATATGGGCTACACCTTC. This gives the protein CASSLAGGNMGYTF.

The chain employs TRBV2 and TRBJ2-5, with TRBD1 matching over 7 bases. CDR1 and CDR2 (germline): SNHLY, FYNNEI. V lost 4 bases and J lost 3; bases outside the gene matches: 2. The CDR3 is made up of 13 amino acids. CDR3 nucleotides: TGTGCCAGCAGTGGGGACAGTAAAGAGACCCAGTACTTC. This sequence encodes CASSGDSKETQYF.

Notes on this clone: This specimen includes other DNA sequences encoding the same CDR3. CDR3 sequence reads: CASSTSNSPLHF. In DNA, the CDR3 is TGTGCCAGCAGTACTTCCAATTCACCCCTCCACTTT. The J gene is TRBJ1-6, the V gene TRBV12-3 or TRBV12-4; D remains unclear. CDR3 size: 12 residues. The V end lost 5 bases, the J end lost 7 bases, and 6 bases lay between the germline ends.

V and J are TRBV28 and TRBJ1-2, with D maybe TRBD1 (5 bases). This CDR3 is 16 amino acids long. The V gene's germline CDR1 is MDHEN and CDR2 SYDVKM. V lost 3 bases to trimming and J lost 4 bases, with 18 bases between them. CDR3 DNA: TGTGCCAGCAGTTTGGACATGCCTAGTTTAAGCTATGGCTACACCTTC. It is translated as CASSLDMPSLSYGYTF.

The chain recombines TRBV19 with TRBJ2-7; 10 bases are a match to TRBD2. This CDR3 region has 13 residues. V lost 6 bases, J lost 2 bases, and 1 base stayed unmatched. CDR1 and CDR2 (germline): LNHDA, SQIVND (reference sequence). Here the CDR3 DNA reads TGTGCCAGTAGACTAGCGGGAACCTACGAGCAGTACTTC. The encoded protein is CASRLAGTYEQYF.